This TCR beta chain originates from a study of T cell responses to AZD1222 COVID-19 vaccine. Points from the study as a whole: White British people made up most donors, females outnumbered males, and clonal diversity was possibly underestimated. Repertoire sampling was restricted to post-peak T cell response timepoints. Baseline seropositivity occurred in only a handful of AZD1222 recipients.

Produced via immunoSEQ multiplex PCR; TCRdb's table is partial and in-frame only. This sample has 180,000 or so clones, with approximately 91% found just once. V lost 4 bases and J 3 bases, leaving 9 bases between the germline ends. CDR1 is SGHVS and CDR2 is FQNEAQ in the germline V gene. The CDR3 contains 13 residues. A remark on this clone: Its antigen remains unknown.

The chain couples TRBV7-8 to TRBJ1-1; D is unclear. The source material was peripheral blood, sampled 28 days after the second AZD1222 dose. This TCR came from an adult who received the AZD1222 COVID-19 vaccine. CDR3 DNA: TGTGCCAGCAGCTCTTCGCGGGACACTGAAGCTTTCTTT. This translates into CASSSSRDTEAFF.